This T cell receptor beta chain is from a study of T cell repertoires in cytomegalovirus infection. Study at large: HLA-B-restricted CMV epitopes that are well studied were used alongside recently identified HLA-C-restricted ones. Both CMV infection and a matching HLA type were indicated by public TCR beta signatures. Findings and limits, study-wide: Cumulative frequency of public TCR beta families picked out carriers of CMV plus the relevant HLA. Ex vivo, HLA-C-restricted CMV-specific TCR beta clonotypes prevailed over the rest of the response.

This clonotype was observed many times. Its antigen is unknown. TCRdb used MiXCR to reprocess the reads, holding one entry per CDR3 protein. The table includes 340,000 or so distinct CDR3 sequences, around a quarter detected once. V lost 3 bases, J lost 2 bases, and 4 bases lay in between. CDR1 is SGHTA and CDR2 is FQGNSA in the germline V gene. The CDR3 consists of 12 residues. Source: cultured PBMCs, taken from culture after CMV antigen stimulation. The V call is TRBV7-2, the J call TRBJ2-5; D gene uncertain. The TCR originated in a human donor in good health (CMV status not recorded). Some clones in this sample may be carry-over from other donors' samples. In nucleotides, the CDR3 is TGTGCCAGCAGCTTGGGTCAAGAGACCCAGTACTTC. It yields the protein CASSLGQETQYF.